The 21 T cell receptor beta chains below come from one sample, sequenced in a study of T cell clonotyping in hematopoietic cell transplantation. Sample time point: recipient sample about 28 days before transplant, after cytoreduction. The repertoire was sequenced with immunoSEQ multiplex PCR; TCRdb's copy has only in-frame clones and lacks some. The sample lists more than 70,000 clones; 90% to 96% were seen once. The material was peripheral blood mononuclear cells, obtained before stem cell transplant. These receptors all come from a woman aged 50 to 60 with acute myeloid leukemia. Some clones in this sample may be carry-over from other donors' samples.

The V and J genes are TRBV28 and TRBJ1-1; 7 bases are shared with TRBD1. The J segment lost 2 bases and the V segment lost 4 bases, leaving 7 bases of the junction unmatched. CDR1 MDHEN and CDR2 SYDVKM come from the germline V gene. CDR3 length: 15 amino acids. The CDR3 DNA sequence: TGTGCCAGCAGTTCACCGGACAGGAGAAACACTGAAGCTTTCTTT. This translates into CASSSPDRRNTEAFF.

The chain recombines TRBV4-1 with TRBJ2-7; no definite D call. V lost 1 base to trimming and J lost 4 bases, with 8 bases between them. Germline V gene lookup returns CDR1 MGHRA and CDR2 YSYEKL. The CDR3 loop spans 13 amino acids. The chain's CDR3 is CASSQVGPYEQYF. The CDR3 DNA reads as TGCGCCAGCAGCCAAGTAGGTCCGTACGAGCAGTACTTC.

The CDR3 sequence is CASSLSGQGLYEQYF. The DNA for the CDR3 is TGCGCCAGCAGCTTGTCTGGACAAGGGCTCTACGAGCAGTACTTC. This chain joins TRBV5-1 and TRBJ2-7, with a possible D match to TRBD1 (5 bases). The CDR3 consists of 15 residues. CDR1 is SGHRS and CDR2 is YFSETQ in the germline V gene. Trimming removed 1 base from V and 3 bases from J, with 14 bases in between.

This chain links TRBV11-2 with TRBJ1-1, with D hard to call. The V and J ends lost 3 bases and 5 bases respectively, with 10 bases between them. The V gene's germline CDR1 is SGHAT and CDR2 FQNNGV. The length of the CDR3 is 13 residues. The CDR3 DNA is TGTGCCAGCAGCTTTGGTGGGCCTACTGAAGCTTTCTTT. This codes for CASSFGGPTEAFF.

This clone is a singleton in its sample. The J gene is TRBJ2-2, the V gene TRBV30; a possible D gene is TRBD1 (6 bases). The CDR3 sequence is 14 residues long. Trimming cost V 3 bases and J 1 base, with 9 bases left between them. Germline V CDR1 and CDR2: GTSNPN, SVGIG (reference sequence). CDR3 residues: CAWRWGQNTGELFF. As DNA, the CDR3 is TGTGCCTGGAGGTGGGGACAGAACACCGGGGAGCTGTTTTTT.

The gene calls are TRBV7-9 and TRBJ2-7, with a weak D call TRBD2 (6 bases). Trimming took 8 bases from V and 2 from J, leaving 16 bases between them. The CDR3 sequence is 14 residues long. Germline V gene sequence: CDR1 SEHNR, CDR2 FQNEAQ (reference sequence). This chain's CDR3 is CASLPAGIPYEQYF. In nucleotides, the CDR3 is TGTGCCAGCCTACCGGCGGGGATACCCTACGAGCAGTACTTC.

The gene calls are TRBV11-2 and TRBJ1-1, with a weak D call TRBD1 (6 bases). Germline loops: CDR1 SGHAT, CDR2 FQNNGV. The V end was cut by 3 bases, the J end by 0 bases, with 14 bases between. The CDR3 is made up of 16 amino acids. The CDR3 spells CASSLPRGQLNTEAFF. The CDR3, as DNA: TGTGCCAGCAGCTTGCCACGAGGACAGCTGAACACTGAAGCTTTCTTT.

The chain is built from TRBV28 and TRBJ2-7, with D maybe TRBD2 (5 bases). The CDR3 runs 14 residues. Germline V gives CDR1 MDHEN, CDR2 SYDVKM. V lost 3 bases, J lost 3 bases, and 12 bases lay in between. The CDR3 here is CASSFGPEGYEQYF. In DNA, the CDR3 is TGTGCCAGCAGTTTTGGGCCCGAGGGCTACGAGCAGTACTTC.

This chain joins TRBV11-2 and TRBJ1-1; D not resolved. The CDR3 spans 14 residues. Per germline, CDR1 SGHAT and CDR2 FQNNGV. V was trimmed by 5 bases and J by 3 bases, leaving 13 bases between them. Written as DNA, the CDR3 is TGTGCCAGCAGCCTCTCCTCAGTAGACACTGAAGCTTTCTTT. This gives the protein CASSLSSVDTEAFF.

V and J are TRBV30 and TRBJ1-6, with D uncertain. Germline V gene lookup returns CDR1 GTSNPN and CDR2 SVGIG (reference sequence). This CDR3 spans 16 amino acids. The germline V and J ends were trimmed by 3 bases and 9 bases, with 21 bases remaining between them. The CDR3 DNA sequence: TGTGCCTGGAGGGACGGTTCTTTGGTTTTCAGTTCACCCCTCCACTTT. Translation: CAWRDGSLVFSSPLHF.

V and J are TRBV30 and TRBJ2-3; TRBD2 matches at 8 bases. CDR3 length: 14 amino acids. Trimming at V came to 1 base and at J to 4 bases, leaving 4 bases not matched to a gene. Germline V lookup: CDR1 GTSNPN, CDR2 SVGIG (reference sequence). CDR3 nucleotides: TGTGCCTGGAGTGCCGGACTAGCCGCAGATACGCAGTATTTT. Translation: CAWSAGLAADTQYF.

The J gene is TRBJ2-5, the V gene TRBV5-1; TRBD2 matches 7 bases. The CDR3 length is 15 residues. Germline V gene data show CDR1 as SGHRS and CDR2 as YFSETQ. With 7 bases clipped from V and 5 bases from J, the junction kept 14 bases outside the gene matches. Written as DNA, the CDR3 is TGCGCCAGCTACCGTGGGCTAGCAGCGGGGGAGACCCAGTACTTC. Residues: CASYRGLAAGETQYF.

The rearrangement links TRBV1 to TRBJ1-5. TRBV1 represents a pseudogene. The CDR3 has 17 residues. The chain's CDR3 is CTSSPGPLSDSNQPQHF. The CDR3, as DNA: TGCACCAGCAGCCCCGGACCACTCTCCGATAGCAATCAGCCCCAGCATTTT.

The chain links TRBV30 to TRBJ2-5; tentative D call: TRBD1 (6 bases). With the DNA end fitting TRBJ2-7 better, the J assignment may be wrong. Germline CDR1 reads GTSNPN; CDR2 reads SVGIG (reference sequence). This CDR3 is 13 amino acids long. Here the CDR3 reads CAWSHGTPYEQYF. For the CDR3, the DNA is TGTGCCTGGAGTCACGGGACACCTTACGAGCAGTACTTC.

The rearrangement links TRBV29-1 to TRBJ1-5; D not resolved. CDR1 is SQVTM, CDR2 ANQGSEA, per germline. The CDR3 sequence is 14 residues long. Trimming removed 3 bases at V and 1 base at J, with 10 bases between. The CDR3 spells CSVDDPGSNQPQHF. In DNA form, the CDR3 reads TGCAGCGTTGATGATCCTGGAAGCAATCAGCCCCAGCATTTT.

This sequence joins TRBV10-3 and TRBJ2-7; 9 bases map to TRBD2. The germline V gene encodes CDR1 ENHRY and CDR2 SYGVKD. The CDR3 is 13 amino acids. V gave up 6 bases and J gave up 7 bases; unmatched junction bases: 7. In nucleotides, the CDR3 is TGTGCCATCAGGGAGGGACTAGCTCGGGAGCAGTACTTC. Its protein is CAIREGLAREQYF.

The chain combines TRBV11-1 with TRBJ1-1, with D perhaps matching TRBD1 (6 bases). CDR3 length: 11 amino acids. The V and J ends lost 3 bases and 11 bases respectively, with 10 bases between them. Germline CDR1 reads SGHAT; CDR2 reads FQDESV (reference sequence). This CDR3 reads CASSFSGEAFF. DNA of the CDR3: TGTGCCAGCAGCTTTTCAGGGGAGGCTTTCTTT.

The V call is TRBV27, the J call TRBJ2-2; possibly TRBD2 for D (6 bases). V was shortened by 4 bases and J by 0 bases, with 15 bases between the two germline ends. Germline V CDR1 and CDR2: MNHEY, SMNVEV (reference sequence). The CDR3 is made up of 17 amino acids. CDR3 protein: CASSSAGTHTNTGELFF. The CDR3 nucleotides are TGTGCCAGCAGTTCTGCCGGGACTCACACGAACACCGGGGAGCTGTTTTTT.

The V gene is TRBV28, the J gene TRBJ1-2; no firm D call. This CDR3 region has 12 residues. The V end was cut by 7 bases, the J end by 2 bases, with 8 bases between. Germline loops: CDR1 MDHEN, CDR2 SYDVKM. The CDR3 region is CASTTGNYGYTF. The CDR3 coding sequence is TGTGCCAGCACCACTGGGAACTATGGCTACACCTTC.

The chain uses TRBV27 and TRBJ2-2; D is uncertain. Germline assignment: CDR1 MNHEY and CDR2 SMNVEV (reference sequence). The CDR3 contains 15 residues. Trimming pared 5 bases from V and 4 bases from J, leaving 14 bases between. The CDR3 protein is CASSKDLYSTGELFF. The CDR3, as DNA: TGTGCCAGCAGTAAGGACCTCTATAGCACCGGGGAGCTGTTTTTT.

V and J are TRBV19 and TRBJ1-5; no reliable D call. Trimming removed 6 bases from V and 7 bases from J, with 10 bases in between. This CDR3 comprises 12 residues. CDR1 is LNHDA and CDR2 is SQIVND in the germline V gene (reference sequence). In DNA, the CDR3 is TGTGCCAGTAGCCGGGTGGGGCAGCCCCAGCATTTT. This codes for CASSRVGQPQHF.